This TCR beta chain appears in the sequencing data of a study of blood T cell repertoires in COVID-19. Study-wide background: The United States, Italy and Spain provided the acute and convalescent COVID-19 samples.

Authors' methods: Reference gene primer amplification yielded estimated nucleated cell counts. Generated by immunoSEQ multiplex PCR, the TCRdb table keeps only in-frame clones and is missing some. V and J calls and clone size come straight from that table; D and trimming were deduced from the DNA. The sample includes about 250,000 clones, about 85% of them seen just once. With V trimmed by 7 bases and J by 0 bases, 10 bases remained unmatched. Germline-derived CDR1 and CDR2 are MNHEY and SMNVEV (reference sequence). This CDR3 region has 19 residues. In Seattle, patients joined the study during active infection and were tracked longitudinally.

Material: peripheral blood. The sequence derives from a human donor with COVID-19, enrolled during active disease. The donor label of this sample is uncertain. This sequence joins TRBV27 and TRBJ2-1, with 15 bases fitting TRBD2. DNA for the CDR3: TGTGCCAGCACGGGAGAGGGACTAGCGGGAGGAGGCTCCTACAATGAGCAGTTCTTC. Translation: CASTGEGLAGGGSYNEQFF.